This T cell receptor (beta chain) was sequenced during a study of CD8 T cells in ankylosing spondylitis (dated by TCRdb to 2015 to 2018). Some background on the complete study: The study profiled T cell receptor beta repertoires in healthy donors and ankylosing spondylitis patients to find disease-linked TCR variants. Samples of peripheral blood were taken, and for ankylosing spondylitis patients, synovial fluid was collected as well. In total, the full study cohort was made up of some 100 healthy donors and 25 ankylosing spondylitis patients. The study at large found these results: Blood from ankylosing spondylitis patients appeared to be characterized by a TCR beta motif composed of several highly homologous amino acid variants. A CD8+ phenotype was shown by the disease-linked clones, which were found at relatively low frequencies in peripheral blood. According to the report, matched synovial fluid samples from ankylosing spondylitis patients were significantly enriched for the disease-linked clones. Some TCR beta motif variants had previously been reported in synovial fluid and blood of reactive arthritis patients, which suggested common disease-initiation mechanisms.

The run used an Illumina HiSeq 2500. Quantitative 5'-RACE with molecular barcodes was the method used to prepare the TCR beta libraries. As for the original processing: To identify disease-linked TCR variants, a new computational method was used, one built on a probabilistic model of VDJ rearrangement. TCRdb reran the public reads through fastp at Q25 and MiXCR, keeping productive beta chains. Every CDR3 protein is listed once, alongside the most common genes and DNA of its rows. TCRdb's processing, not the study's, gives the V and J calls here. Recorded for this sample are about 36,000 distinct CDR3 sequences; 6% of them occurred a single time. The leading ten clones occupy about 12% of the sample. CDR1 and CDR2, looked up from the germline V gene (reference sequence), are LGHDT and YNNKEL. At the junction V is shortened by 7 bases and J by 5 bases; bases outside the gene matches: 6. Inclusive of the bounding cysteine and phenylalanine, the CDR3 is 13 residues long. CDR3 DNA is the only sequence kept; it has 39 bases, read in frame from the first base.

The sample holds many counts of this clonotype. Its antigen has not been determined. The sample holds no much larger clone one base away, and base qualities are not on file. Sample: blood, either unsorted or a sorted T cell fraction (not recorded which). The receptor chain draws on TRBV3-1 and TRBJ2-5, with TRBD1 identical over 8 junction bases. The sequence derives from a male donor with ankylosing spondylitis or in good health (not recorded which). Read as DNA, the sequence is TGTGCCAGCACCGAGACAGGGGTGGAGACCCAGTACTTC. This gives the protein CASTETGVETQYF.